This TCR beta chain came from a study of cytomegalovirus exposure and HLA in healthy donors. The CDR3 extends over 15 amino acids. Germline V gene lookup returns CDR1 SGHKS and CDR2 YYEKEE (reference sequence). V lost 3 bases and J 7 bases, leaving 19 bases between the germline ends. 13 Jbeta primers and 60 Vbeta primers were used for the PCR. Generated by immunoSEQ multiplex PCR, the TCRdb table keeps only in-frame clones and is missing some. The table includes 150,000 to 180,000 clones, around 80% detected once. As to this clone: The antigen is unknown.

Points from the study as a whole: Three CMV-associated chains proved CMV antigen-specific in vitro.

Sequenced material: PBMCs. The clonotype was recovered from a woman in her forties in good health and CMV-seropositive. This rearrangement joins TRBV5-5 to TRBJ2-5, with D uncertain. The CDR3 region has the DNA TGTGCCAGCAGCTCAACCGACACCCCCCTCGGGACCCAGTACTTC. This gives the protein CASSSTDTPLGTQYF.